These 14 T cell receptor beta chains share one sample of origin, sequenced in a study of regulatory T cells in long-lasting Graves disease. Time point: newly diagnosed GD, antithyroid drugs for less than 3 months. Extracted PBMC RNA gave rise to the TCR library. Library construction for TCR beta used iRepertoire HTBI primers and Arm-PCR of CDR3 regions. Using its own MiXCR run on the multiplex PCR reads, TCRdb lists one record per CDR3 protein. This table holds about 470,000 distinct CDR3 sequences, 15% found once. The same specimen was also included in a second study, on T cells in Graves' hyperthyroidism and ophthalmopathy.

The starting material was peripheral blood mononuclear cells (PBMCs), obtained at new diagnosis, from a patient treated with antithyroid drugs. These receptor sequences come from a woman aged 30 to 39 with Graves disease.

This clonotype was detected a few times. The V call is TRBV5-1, the J call TRBJ1-5, with D unclear. The CDR3 covers 12 residues. The germline V gene has CDR1 SGHRS and CDR2 YFSETQ. The ends were cut back, 0 bases at V and 8 bases at J, with 6 bases in the middle. This CDR3 is CASSLGIKPQHF. The CDR3 DNA follows: TGCGCCAGCAGCTTGGGCATCAAGCCCCAGCATTTT.

Ten or more counts support this clonotype. The rearrangement uses TRBV5-6 and TRBJ1-1; TRBD1 might be the D (6 bases). From germline, CDR1 is SGHDT and CDR2 YYEEEE. The V end was cut by 0 bases, the J end by 2 bases, with 20 bases between. This CDR3 has 18 residues. The CDR3 protein is CASSLEYRADRANTEAFF. The CDR3 nucleotides read TGTGCCAGCAGCTTGGAATATCGGGCGGACAGAGCTAACACTGAAGCTTTCTTT.

The chain carries TRBV5-1 and TRBJ2-7; 10 bases fit TRBD1. The CDR3 runs to 19 residues. V was pared by 0 bases and J by 1 base, with 13 bases of the junction left unmatched. Per germline, CDR1 SGHRS and CDR2 YFSETQ. The CDR3 DNA reads TGCGCCAGCAGCTTGGGCGGGACAGGGGCCACCAAATCGTCCTACGAGCAGTACTTC. Amino acid sequence: CASSLGGTGATKSSYEQYF.

The chain links TRBV9 to TRBJ1-6; tentative D call: TRBD1 (6 bases). The CDR3 is made up of 16 amino acids. V gave up 7 bases and J gave up 7 bases, with 21 bases separating them. CDR1 and CDR2 (germline): SGDLS, YYNGEE. This chain's CDR3 is CASGAQPGGTNSPLHF. Here the CDR3 DNA reads TGTGCCAGCGGCGCCCAACCAGGAGGGACAAATTCACCCCTCCACTTT.

V is TRBV12-3 or TRBV12-4 and J is TRBJ1-6; tentatively, D is TRBD1 (6 bases). V was shortened by 6 bases and J by 10 bases, with 10 bases between the two germline ends. The CDR3 is 12 amino acids. This CDR3 reads CASRIQGSPLHF. Written as DNA, the CDR3 is TGTGCCAGCAGGATACAGGGATCACCCCTCCACTTT.

This clonotype was recorded only once. Just one base apart from a much larger clone, this may be a read error. The rearrangement joins TRBV2 to TRBJ1-4, with D uncertain. Deletions cut 7 bases from V and 4 bases from J, with 16 bases between. This CDR3 spans 15 amino acids. The V gene's germline CDR1 is SNHLY and CDR2 FYNNEI. The CDR3 sequence: CASIVKGPGNEKLFF. The CDR3 DNA is TGTGCCAGCATTGTAAAGGGTCCGGGTAATGAAAAACTGTTTTTT.

There are many counts of this clonotype. The CDR3 here is CASHPGDRVAEQFF. CDR3 coding DNA: TGTGCCAGTCACCCGGGGGACAGGGTGGCTGAGCAGTTCTTC. The rearrangement joins TRBV19 to TRBJ2-1; 9 bases agree with TRBD1. The length of the CDR3 is 14 residues. Germline V lookup: CDR1 LNHDA, CDR2 SQIVND (reference sequence). Unmatched junction bases numbered 11, after V lost 8 bases and J lost 9 bases. Based on the CDR3 plus reference TRBV19 and TRBJ2-1, the full variable domain is DGGITQSPKYLFRKEGQNVTLSCEQNLNHDAMYWYRQDPGQGLRLIYYSQIVNDFQKGDIAEGYSVSREKKESFPLTVTSAQKNPTAFYLCASHPGDRVAEQFFGPGTRLTVL.

This clonotype was counted at least ten times. This chain connects TRBV2 to TRBJ2-1; D gene uncertain. Trimming removed 4 bases at V and 3 bases at J, with 10 bases between. From germline, CDR1 is SNHLY and CDR2 FYNNEI. This CDR3 has 14 amino acids. The CDR3 nucleotides read TGTGCCAGCAGTGTTGAGGTTATCTACAATGAGCAGTTCTTC. Translating gives CASSVEVIYNEQFF.

V is TRBV20-1 and J is TRBJ2-5, with no clear D. The CDR3 runs to 15 residues. Per germline, CDR1 DFQATT and CDR2 SNEGSKA (reference sequence). Trimming cost V 0 bases and J 5 bases, with 16 bases left between them. The CDR3: CSARDLPEPQETQYF. As DNA, the CDR3 is TGCAGTGCTAGAGATCTGCCGGAGCCCCAGGAGACCCAGTACTTC.

This clonotype was detected a few times. This chain uses TRBV6-9 with TRBJ1-6; possibly TRBD1 for D (5 bases). The germline V gene encodes CDR1 MNHGY and CDR2 SVAAGI. Trimming cost V 3 bases and J 8 bases, with 14 bases left between them. There are 15 residues in the CDR3. CDR3 nucleotide sequence: TGTGCCAGCAGTTACGGGGGGACGGTTGATTCACCCCTCCACTTT. Translating it yields CASSYGGTVDSPLHF.

This clonotype was detected ten times or more. DNA for the CDR3: TGTGCCAGCAGTTCCACAGGGGGCACCTACAATGAGCAGTTCTTC. Translated: CASSSTGGTYNEQFF. The chain links TRBV12-3 or TRBV12-4 to TRBJ2-1, with TRBD1 identical over 9 bases. With 4 bases clipped from V and 2 bases from J, the junction kept 3 bases outside the gene matches. The CDR3 is 15 residues long.

The chain carries TRBV5-1 and TRBJ2-3; D could derive from TRBD1 or TRBD2 (5 bases each). Germline V gene data show CDR1 as SGHRS and CDR2 as YFSETQ. The CDR3 runs to 14 residues. Between the trimmed V and J ends, which lost 5 bases and 0 bases, there was a span of 10 bases. Here the CDR3 DNA reads TGCGCCAGCAGTCGGGGCACTAGCACAGATACGCAGTATTTT. Its protein product is CASSRGTSTDTQYF.

This clonotype has ten or more counts. The rearrangement joins TRBV28 to TRBJ1-6; 7 bases are a match to TRBD1. The CDR3 runs 12 residues. Germline V gene data show CDR1 as MDHEN and CDR2 as SYDVKM. V dropped 5 bases and J dropped 13; count of bases not matched to a gene: 5. The CDR3 sequence: CASSPPRGPLHF. DNA for the CDR3: TGTGCCAGCAGTCCCCCCAGGGGGCCCCTCCACTTT.

V is TRBV5-1 and J is TRBJ2-5; D assignment may be TRBD1 or TRBD2 (5 bases each). CDR1 and CDR2 (germline): SGHRS, YFSETQ. V lost 2 bases to trimming and J lost 4 bases, with 12 bases between them. The CDR3 is 14 residues long. CDR3 sequence: CASSLVQAGETQYF. Written as DNA, the CDR3 is TGCGCCAGCAGCTTAGTACAGGCGGGAGAGACCCAGTACTTC.